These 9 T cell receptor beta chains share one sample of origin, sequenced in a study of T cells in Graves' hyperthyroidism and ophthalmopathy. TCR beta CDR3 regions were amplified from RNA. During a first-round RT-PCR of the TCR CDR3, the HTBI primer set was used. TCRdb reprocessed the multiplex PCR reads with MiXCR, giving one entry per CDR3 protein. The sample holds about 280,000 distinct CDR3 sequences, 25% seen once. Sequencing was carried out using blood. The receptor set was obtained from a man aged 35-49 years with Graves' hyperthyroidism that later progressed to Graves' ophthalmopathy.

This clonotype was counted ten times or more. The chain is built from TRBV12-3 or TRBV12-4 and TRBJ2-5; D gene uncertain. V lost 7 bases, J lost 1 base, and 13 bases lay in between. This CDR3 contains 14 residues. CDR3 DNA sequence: TGTGCCAGCAAGTCGGACGGTTCCCAAGAGACCCAGTACTTC. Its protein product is CASKSDGSQETQYF.

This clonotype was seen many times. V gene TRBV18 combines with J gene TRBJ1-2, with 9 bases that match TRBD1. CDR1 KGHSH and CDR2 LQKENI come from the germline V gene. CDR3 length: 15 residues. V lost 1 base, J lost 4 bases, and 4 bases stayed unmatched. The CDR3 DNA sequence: TGTGCCAGCTCACCACGGGGACAGGGTGTCTATGGCTACACCTTC. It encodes CASSPRGQGVYGYTF.

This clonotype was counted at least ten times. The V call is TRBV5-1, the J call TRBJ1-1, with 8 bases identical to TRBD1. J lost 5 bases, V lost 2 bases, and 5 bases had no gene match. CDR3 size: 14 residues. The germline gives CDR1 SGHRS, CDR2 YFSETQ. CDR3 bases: TGCGCCAGCAGCTTCCAGGGGGCAGGTACTGAAGCTTTCTTT. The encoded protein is CASSFQGAGTEAFF.

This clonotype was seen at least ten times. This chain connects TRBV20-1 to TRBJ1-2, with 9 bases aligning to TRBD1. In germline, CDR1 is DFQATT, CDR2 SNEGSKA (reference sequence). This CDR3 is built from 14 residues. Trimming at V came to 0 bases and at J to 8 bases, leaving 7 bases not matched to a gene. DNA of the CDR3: TGCAGTGCTAGAGATTACAGGACAGGGGACGGCTACACCTTC. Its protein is CSARDYRTGDGYTF.

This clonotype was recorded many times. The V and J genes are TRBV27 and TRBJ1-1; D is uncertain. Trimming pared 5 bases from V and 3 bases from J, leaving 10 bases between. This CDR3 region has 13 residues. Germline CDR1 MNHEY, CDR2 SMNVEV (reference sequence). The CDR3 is CASSPLGDTEAFF. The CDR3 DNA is TGTGCCAGCAGTCCTCTCGGGGACACTGAAGCTTTCTTT.

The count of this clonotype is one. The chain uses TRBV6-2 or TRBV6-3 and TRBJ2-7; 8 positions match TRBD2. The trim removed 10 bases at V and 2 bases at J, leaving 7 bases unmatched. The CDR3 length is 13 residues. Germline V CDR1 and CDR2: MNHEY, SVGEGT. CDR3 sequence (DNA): TGTGCCACAACTAGCGGCCTAACCTACGAGCAGTACTTC. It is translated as CATTSGLTYEQYF.

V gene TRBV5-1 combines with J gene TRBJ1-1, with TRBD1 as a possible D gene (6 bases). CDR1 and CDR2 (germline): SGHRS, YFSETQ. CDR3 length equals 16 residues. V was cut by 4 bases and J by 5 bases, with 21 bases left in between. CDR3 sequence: CASSPEPYRDGTEAFF. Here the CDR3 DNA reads TGCGCCAGCAGCCCCGAGCCGTACAGGGACGGAACTGAAGCTTTCTTT.

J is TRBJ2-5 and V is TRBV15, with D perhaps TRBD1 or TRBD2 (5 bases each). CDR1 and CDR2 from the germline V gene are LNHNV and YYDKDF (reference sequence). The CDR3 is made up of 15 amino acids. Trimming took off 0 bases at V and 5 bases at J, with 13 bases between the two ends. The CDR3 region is CATSREPRERETQYF. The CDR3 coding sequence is TGTGCCACCAGCAGAGAGCCCAGGGAGAGGGAGACCCAGTACTTC.

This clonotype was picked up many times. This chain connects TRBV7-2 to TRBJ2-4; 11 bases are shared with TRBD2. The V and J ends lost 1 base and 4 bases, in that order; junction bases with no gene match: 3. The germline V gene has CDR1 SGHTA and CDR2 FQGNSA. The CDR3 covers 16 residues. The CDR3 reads CASSLELAGVKNIQYF. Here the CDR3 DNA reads TGTGCCAGCAGCTTAGAACTAGCGGGAGTAAAAAACATTCAGTACTTC. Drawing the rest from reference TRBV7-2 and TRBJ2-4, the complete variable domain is GAGVSQSPSNKVTEKGKDVELRCDPISGHTALYWYRQSLGQGLEFLIYFQGNSAPDKSGLPSDRFSAERTGGSVSTLTIQRTQQEDSAVYLCASSLELAGVKNIQYFGAGTRLSVL.